This T cell receptor (beta chain) appears in the sequencing data of a study of blood T cell repertoires in COVID-19. Looking at the study overall: Acute-phase and convalescent COVID-19 samples originated in the United States, Italy and Spain. The cDNA or gDNA used as material had been derived from T cells, B-cell-depleted T cells, or PBMCs.

The germline CDR1 and CDR2 sequences are SQVTM and ANQGSEA. The CDR3 covers 17 residues. V shed 1 base and J 4 bases; nucleotides not matched to a gene: 6. This clone was detected a few times. In the original workflow: Estimation of nucleated cell counts was performed using reference gene primer amplification. The method was immunoSEQ multiplex PCR; TCRdb's version includes in-frame clones alone and lacks a portion of them. V, J and clone size derive from that table, while D and trimming were established from the DNA sequence. The sample comprises fewer than 85,000 clones, more than 80% of which are singletons, and about 4.8% rests with the top ten.

Sequencing was performed on peripheral blood. This clonotype was obtained from a woman aged 80 or over with active or convalescent COVID-19. This chain connects TRBV29-1 to TRBJ2-2; 13 bases map to TRBD2. Here the CDR3 DNA reads TGCAGCGTTGAAGGGACTAGCGGGAGATCGGGCACCGGGGAGCTGTTTTTT. It is translated as CSVEGTSGRSGTGELFF.